The 28 T cell receptor beta chains presented below share a single source sample, sequenced in a study of shared clonotypes between healthy human individuals. Measured with immunoSEQ multiplex PCR; TCRdb has only the in-frame clones, and not every one. The sample has some 2,000,000 clones, 85% to 95% seen once. Sequenced sample: naive CD4+ T cells sorted from blood. The subset: CD45RA+ positively selected. The receptors shown here come from a man younger than 30 in good health.

The CDR3 DNA is TGTGCCAGCAGTTTGGTTGGGGCCAACGTCCTGACTTTC. Translation gives CASSLVGANVLTF. V usage is TRBV28 and J usage is TRBJ2-6; no definite D call. Looked up from germline, CDR1 is MDHEN and CDR2 is SYDVKM. The CDR3 covers 13 residues. With 3 bases removed from V and 3 bases from J, the gap between germline ends came to 3 bases.

This CDR3 reads CASSRASGRLPIFYNEQFF. The CDR3 DNA reads TGTGCCAGTAGTCGGGCTAGCGGGAGGCTCCCTATATTTTACAATGAGCAGTTCTTC. The chain joins TRBV19 to TRBJ2-1, with 11 positions matching TRBD2. Germline V gene lookup returns CDR1 LNHDA and CDR2 SQIVND (reference sequence). V lost 5 bases and J lost 4; bases outside the gene matches: 16. This CDR3 is built from 19 residues.

V gene TRBV25-1 combines with J gene TRBJ1-2; unclear D gene. The germline V gene has CDR1 MGHDK and CDR2 SYGVNS. The length of the CDR3 is 15 residues. V was trimmed by 6 bases and J by 4 bases, leaving 18 bases between them. This CDR3 is CASSSGENRGYGYTF. The CDR3 DNA reads TGTGCCAGCAGCTCGGGAGAGAACCGCGGCTATGGCTACACCTTC.

The sample holds one count of this clone. V gene TRBV5-4 combines with J gene TRBJ1-1; no definite D call. The CDR3 is 15 amino acids. Germline V gene data show CDR1 as SGHNT and CDR2 as YYREEE (reference sequence). The V end lost 4 bases, the J end lost 1 base, and 14 bases lay between the germline ends. CDR3 sequence (DNA): TGTGCCAGCAGCATAGGAGGTAAGGGGAACACTGAAGCTTTCTTT. Amino acids: CASSIGGKGNTEAFF. Full variable domain (remainder filled in from reference TRBV5-4 and TRBJ1-1): ETGVTQSPTHLIKTRGQQVTLRCSSQSGHNTVSWYQQALGQGPQFIFQYYREEENGRGNFPPRFSGLQFPNYSSELNVNALELDDSALYLCASSIGGKGNTEAFFGQGTRLTVV.

The chain is built from TRBV7-9 and TRBJ1-2; TRBD1 is a possible D gene (6 bases). The CDR3 contains 14 residues. CDR1 is SEHNR, CDR2 FQNEAQ, per germline (reference sequence). Trimming removed 1 base at V and 6 bases at J, with 12 bases between. The CDR3 protein is CASSLENRVHGYTF. The CDR3 coding sequence is TGTGCCAGCAGCTTAGAGAACAGGGTTCATGGCTACACCTTC.

The chain recombines TRBV5-1 with TRBJ1-4; no clear D. V was shortened by 1 base and J by 4 bases, with 11 bases between the two germline ends. This CDR3 has 15 amino acids. Looked up from germline, CDR1 is SGHRS and CDR2 is YFSETQ. In DNA, the CDR3 is TGCGCCAGCAGCTTGTCCCAAGGGAATAATGAAAAACTGTTTTTT. This translates into CASSLSQGNNEKLFF.

The chain is built from TRBV7-2 and TRBJ2-3, with 8 nucleotides matching TRBD2. The CDR3 loop spans 16 amino acids. Germline V lookup: CDR1 SGHTA, CDR2 FQGNSA. With V trimmed by 5 bases and J by 6 bases, 13 bases remained unmatched. CDR3 nucleotide sequence: TGTGCCAGCAGCCGGCTAGACGGGAGGGCCGCGGATACGCAGTATTTT. Translated: CASSRLDGRAADTQYF.

This chain uses TRBV9 with TRBJ2-6, with D tentatively TRBD1 (5 bases). Germline V CDR1 and CDR2: SGDLS, YYNGEE. V was clipped by 2 bases and J by 4 bases, with 10 bases between them. CDR3 length equals 15 residues. Here the CDR3 reads CASSVGHSGANVLTF. In DNA form, the CDR3 reads TGTGCCAGCAGCGTCGGACATTCCGGGGCCAACGTCCTGACTTTC.

The chain recombines TRBV5-1 with TRBJ2-5; 9 nucleotides align to TRBD1. The CDR3 covers 17 residues. Germline V lookup: CDR1 SGHRS, CDR2 YFSETQ. With V trimmed by 4 bases and J by 1 base, 11 bases remained unmatched. DNA of the CDR3: TGCGCCAGCAGCCATGGGACAGGGCCGGGAGCCCAAGAGACCCAGTACTTC. It specifies CASSHGTGPGAQETQYF.

The chain joins TRBV6-5 to TRBJ2-7; D is undetermined. CDR3 length equals 14 residues. CDR1 and CDR2 (germline): MNHEY, SVGAGI. V shed 2 bases and J shed 9 bases, with 17 bases lying between them. CDR3 region: CASSYTSSYERQYF. The CDR3, as DNA: TGTGCCAGCAGTTACACGTCTTCCTACGAGCGGCAGTACTTC.

The CDR3 protein is CASSEHRMDTEAFF. DNA for the CDR3: TGTGCCAGCAGCGAACACAGAATGGACACTGAAGCTTTCTTT. This sequence joins TRBV2 and TRBJ1-1; D unclear. CDR3 size: 14 residues. Germline V lookup: CDR1 SNHLY, CDR2 FYNNEI. With 6 bases removed from V and 3 bases from J, the gap between germline ends came to 14 bases. Full variable domain (outside the CDR3, taken from reference TRBV2 and TRBJ1-1): EPEVTQTPSHQVTQMGQEVILRCVPISNHLYFYWYRQILGQKVEFLVSFYNNEISEKSEIFDDQFSVERPDGSNFTLKIRSTKLEDSAMYFCASSEHRMDTEAFFGQGTRLTVV.

This chain uses TRBV18 with TRBJ1-5; 7 bases map to TRBD1. The CDR3 has 16 amino acids. Germline V gene data show CDR1 as KGHSH and CDR2 as LQKENI. The trim removed 5 bases at V and 0 bases at J, leaving 7 bases unmatched. CDR3 sequence: CASSSGTVYSNQPQHF. The CDR3 nucleotides are TGTGCCAGCTCAAGCGGGACAGTTTATAGCAATCAGCCCCAGCATTTT.

J is TRBJ2-7 and V is TRBV4-3; 7 nucleotides align to TRBD1. The V gene's germline CDR1 is LGHNA and CDR2 YSLEER. There are 14 residues in the CDR3. The V segment lost 2 bases and the J segment 2 bases; nucleotides outside the gene matches: 3. Here the CDR3 DNA reads TGCGCCAGCAGCCAATGGCAGGGGGCCTACGAGCAGTACTTC. Its translation is CASSQWQGAYEQYF.

The chain carries TRBV6-1 and TRBJ2-5; 7 bases agree with TRBD1. The J segment lost 1 base and the V segment lost 4 bases, leaving 3 bases of the junction unmatched. Germline CDR1 reads MNHNS; CDR2 reads SASEGT. The CDR3 consists of 14 residues. The CDR3 bases are TGTGCCAGCAGTGTCCGACAGGGCCAAGAGACCCAGTACTTC. Its protein is CASSVRQGQETQYF.

V usage is TRBV5-6 and J usage is TRBJ1-1; no firm D call. The CDR3 spans 14 residues. Trimming stripped 3 bases from V and 2 bases from J, with 11 bases between. Germline CDR1 reads SGHDT; CDR2 reads YYEEEE. CDR3 nucleotide sequence: TGTGCCAGCAGCTCCCCGACGCGTAACACTGAAGCTTTCTTT. It encodes CASSSPTRNTEAFF.

The rearrangement uses TRBV4-1 and TRBJ2-1; D is ambiguous. Trimming took 4 bases from V and 3 from J, leaving 13 bases between them. Per the germline V gene, CDR1 is MGHRA and CDR2 is YSYEKL. The CDR3 is made up of 15 amino acids. The CDR3 coding sequence is TGCGCCAGCAGCCGTCCTACTTCCAGCTACAATGAGCAGTTCTTC. This translates into CASSRPTSSYNEQFF.

The chain employs TRBV5-1 and TRBJ1-1; no clear D gene. The germline gives CDR1 SGHRS, CDR2 YFSETQ. This CDR3 contains 13 residues. Deletions cut 5 bases from V and 1 base from J, with 9 bases between. Here the CDR3 reads CASSVESNTEAFF. CDR3 in DNA: TGCGCCAGCAGTGTAGAGTCGAACACTGAAGCTTTCTTT. The complete variable domain, with remaining parts taken from reference TRBV5-1 and TRBJ1-1, reads KAGVTQTPRYLIKTRGQQVTLSCSPISGHRSVSWYQQTPGQGLQFLFEYFSETQRNKGNFPGRFSGRQFSNSRSEMNVSTLELGDSALYLCASSVESNTEAFFGQGTRLTVV.

The chain links TRBV27 to TRBJ1-1, with a tentative D call TRBD1 (5 bases). Trimming shortened V by 5 bases and J by 8 bases, and 21 bases separated the two germline ends. This CDR3 contains 15 residues. The germline CDR1 and CDR2 sequences are MNHEY and SMNVEV (reference sequence). The CDR3 sequence is CASSPNGPGKTEAFF. The CDR3 DNA reads as TGTGCCAGCAGTCCTAACGGGCCAGGGAAGACAGAAGCTTTCTTT.

The chain uses TRBV5-5 and TRBJ2-2, with TRBD1 matching over 7 bases. CDR1 is SGHKS, CDR2 YYEKEE, per germline (reference sequence). After removal of 5 bases from V and 4 bases from J, the junction contained 8 bases not matched to a gene. CDR3 length: 15 residues. CDR3 DNA sequence: TGTGCCAGCAGGAACGACAGGGCGAGCACCGGGGAGCTGTTTTTT. This gives the protein CASRNDRASTGELFF.

The V and J genes are TRBV5-5 and TRBJ2-7; D might be TRBD1 (6 bases). The CDR3 sequence is 15 residues long. Trimming took 4 bases from V and 1 from J, leaving 15 bases between them. CDR1 and CDR2 from the germline V gene are SGHKS and YYEKEE (reference sequence). Here the CDR3 reads CASSQTGQTSYEQYF. The CDR3 DNA follows: TGTGCCAGCAGCCAGACCGGACAGACGTCCTACGAGCAGTACTTC.

CDR3 sequence (DNA): TGTGCCAGCAAGGCGCAAGTGGAGTCGTCCTACGAGCAGTACTTC. It translates to CASKAQVESSYEQYF. This chain links TRBV27 with TRBJ2-7; D remains ambiguous. In germline, CDR1 is MNHEY, CDR2 SMNVEV (reference sequence). The CDR3 spans 15 residues. V was trimmed by 7 bases and J by 1 base, leaving 17 bases between them.

This clone showed up just once. This rearrangement joins TRBV4-1 to TRBJ2-1, with 9 nucleotides matching TRBD1. V shed 0 bases, J shed 9 bases, and the junction held 6 bases outside the gene matches. CDR3 length: 15 amino acids. Looked up from germline, CDR1 is MGHRA and CDR2 is YSYEKL. The chain's CDR3 is CASSQDRTGDAEQFF. In nucleotides, the CDR3 is TGCGCCAGCAGCCAAGATCGGACAGGGGACGCTGAGCAGTTCTTC.

The rearrangement links TRBV28 to TRBJ2-3, with 7 nucleotides matching TRBD2. This CDR3 has 15 residues. Germline loops: CDR1 MDHEN, CDR2 SYDVKM. Germline trimming cut 4 bases from V and 4 bases from J; bases unmatched to any gene: 8. CDR3 sequence (DNA): TGTGCCAGCAGTTCTGGCGGGAGTTGGCCAGATACGCAGTATTTT. Translating it yields CASSSGGSWPDTQYF.

This chain connects TRBV4-2 to TRBJ2-3, with 16 bases that match TRBD2. The CDR3 loop spans 18 amino acids. V lost 1 base to trimming and J lost 5 bases; unmatched junction nucleotides: 6. Germline CDR1 is LGHNA and CDR2 is YNFKEQ. The CDR3 region is CASSQAGTSGGARDTQYF. The CDR3 DNA sequence: TGTGCCAGCAGCCAAGCGGGGACTAGCGGGGGGGCCCGAGATACGCAGTATTTT.

The V call is TRBV29-1, the J call TRBJ2-3; tentative D call: TRBD1 (6 bases). Germline V gene data show CDR1 as SQVTM and CDR2 as ANQGSEA. CDR3 size: 13 residues. Between the trimmed V and J ends, which lost 6 bases and 6 bases, there was a span of 16 bases. The CDR3 protein is CSVSPEGVDTQYF. The CDR3 nucleotides read TGCAGCGTCTCTCCCGAGGGGGTGGATACGCAGTATTTT.

The J gene is TRBJ1-2, the V gene TRBV7-2; D is undetermined. This CDR3 comprises 15 residues. V lost 1 base and J 6 bases, leaving 15 bases between the germline ends. CDR1 is SGHTA and CDR2 is FQGNSA in the germline V gene. CDR3 sequence reads: CASSLDITDLHGYTF. The CDR3 region has the DNA TGTGCCAGCAGCTTAGATATTACAGACTTACATGGCTACACCTTC.

This clone was recorded a few times. This rearrangement joins TRBV9 to TRBJ1-1, with no clear D. With 0 bases removed from V and 10 bases from J, the gap between germline ends came to 13 bases. Germline CDR1 and CDR2: SGDLS and YYNGEE. The CDR3 runs 13 residues. The CDR3 reads CASSVAGEGTAFF. The DNA of the CDR3 is TGTGCCAGCAGCGTAGCTGGGGAGGGAACAGCTTTCTTT.

The chain links TRBV5-6 to TRBJ2-3, with no clear D. V shed 7 bases and J shed 1 base, with 7 bases lying between them. Germline assignment: CDR1 SGHDT and CDR2 YYEEEE. This CDR3 is 12 amino acids long. The CDR3 sequence: CASPQRTDTQYF. DNA for the CDR3: TGTGCCAGCCCTCAACGCACAGATACGCAGTATTTT.